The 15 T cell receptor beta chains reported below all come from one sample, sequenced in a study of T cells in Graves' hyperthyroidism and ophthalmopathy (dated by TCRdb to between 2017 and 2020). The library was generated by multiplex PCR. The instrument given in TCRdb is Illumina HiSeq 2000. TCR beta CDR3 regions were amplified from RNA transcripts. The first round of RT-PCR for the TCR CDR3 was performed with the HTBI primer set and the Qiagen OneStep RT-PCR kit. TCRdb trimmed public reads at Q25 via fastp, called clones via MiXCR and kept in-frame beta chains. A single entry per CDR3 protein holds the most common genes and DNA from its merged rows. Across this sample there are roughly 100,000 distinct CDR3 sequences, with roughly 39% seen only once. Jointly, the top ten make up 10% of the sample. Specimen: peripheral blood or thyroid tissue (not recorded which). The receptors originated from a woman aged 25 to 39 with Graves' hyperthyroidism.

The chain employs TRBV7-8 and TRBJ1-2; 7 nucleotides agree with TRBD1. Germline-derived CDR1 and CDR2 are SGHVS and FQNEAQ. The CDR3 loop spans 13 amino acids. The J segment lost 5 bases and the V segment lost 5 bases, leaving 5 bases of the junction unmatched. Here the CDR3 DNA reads TGTGCCAGCAGCACGACAGGGACTTATGGCTACACCTTC. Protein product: CASSTTGTYGYTF.

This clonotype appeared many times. This CDR3 reads CASSLDPGGRNEKLFF. CDR3 bases: TGCGCCAGCAGCTTGGACCCCGGGGGGAGAAATGAAAAACTGTTTTTT. The chain carries TRBV5-1 and TRBJ1-4, with D maybe TRBD1 (5 bases). The V gene's germline CDR1 is SGHRS and CDR2 YFSETQ. V was trimmed by 0 bases and J by 5 bases, leaving 14 bases between them. This CDR3 has 16 residues.

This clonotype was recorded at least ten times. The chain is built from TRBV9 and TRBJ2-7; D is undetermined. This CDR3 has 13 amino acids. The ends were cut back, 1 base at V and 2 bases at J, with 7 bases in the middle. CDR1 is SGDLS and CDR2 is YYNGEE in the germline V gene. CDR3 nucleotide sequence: TGTGCCAGCAGCGTAAATTCCGCCTACGAGCAGTACTTC. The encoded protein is CASSVNSAYEQYF.

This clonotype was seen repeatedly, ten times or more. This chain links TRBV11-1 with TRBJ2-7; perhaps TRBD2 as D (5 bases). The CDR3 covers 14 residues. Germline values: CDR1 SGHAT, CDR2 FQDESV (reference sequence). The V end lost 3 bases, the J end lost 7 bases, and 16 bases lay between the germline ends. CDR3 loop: CASSFSGELWEQYF. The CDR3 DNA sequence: TGTGCCAGCAGCTTCTCCGGGGAACTGTGGGAGCAGTACTTC.

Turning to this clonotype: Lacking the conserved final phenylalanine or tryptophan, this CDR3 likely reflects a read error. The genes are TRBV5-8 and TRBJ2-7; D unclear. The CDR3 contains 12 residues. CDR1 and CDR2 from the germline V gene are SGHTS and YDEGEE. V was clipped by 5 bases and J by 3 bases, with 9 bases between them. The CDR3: CASSPLFYEQYL. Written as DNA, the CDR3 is TGTGCCAGCAGTCCGCTATTCTACGAGCAGTACCTC.

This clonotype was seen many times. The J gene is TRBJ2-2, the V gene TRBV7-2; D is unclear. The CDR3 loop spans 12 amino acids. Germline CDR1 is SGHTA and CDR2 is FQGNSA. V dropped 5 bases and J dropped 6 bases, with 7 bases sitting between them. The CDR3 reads CASSLHPGELFF. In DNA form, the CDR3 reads TGTGCCAGCAGCCTCCACCCCGGGGAGCTGTTTTTT.

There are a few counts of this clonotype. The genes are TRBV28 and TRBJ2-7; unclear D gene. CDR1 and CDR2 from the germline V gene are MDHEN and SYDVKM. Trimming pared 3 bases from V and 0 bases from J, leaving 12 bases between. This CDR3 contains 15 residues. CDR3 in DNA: TGTGCCAGCAGTTTCGGCAGCTCTTACTCCTACGAGCAGTACTTC. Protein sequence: CASSFGSSYSYEQYF.

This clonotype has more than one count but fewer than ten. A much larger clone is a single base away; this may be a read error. In nucleotides, the CDR3 is TGTGCCAGCAGATTGACAGGGGGGGACACTGAAGCTTTCTTT. Translation: CASRLTGGDTEAFF. The genes are TRBV11-2 and TRBJ1-1, with TRBD1 matching 9 bases. J lost 3 bases, V lost 6 bases, and 5 bases had no gene match. The length of the CDR3 is 14 residues. The V gene's germline CDR1 is SGHAT and CDR2 FQNNGV.

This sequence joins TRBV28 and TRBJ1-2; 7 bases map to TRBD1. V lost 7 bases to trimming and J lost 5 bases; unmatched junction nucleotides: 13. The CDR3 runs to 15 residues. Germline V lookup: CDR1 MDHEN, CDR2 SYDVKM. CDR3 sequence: CASTLTRQGVYGYTF. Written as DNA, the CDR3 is TGTGCCAGCACCCTAACCCGACAGGGTGTGTATGGCTACACCTTC.

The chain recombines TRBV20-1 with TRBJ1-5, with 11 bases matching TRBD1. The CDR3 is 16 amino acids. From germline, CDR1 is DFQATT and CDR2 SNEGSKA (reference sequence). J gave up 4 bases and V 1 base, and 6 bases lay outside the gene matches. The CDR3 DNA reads TGCAGTGCTAGAGGGGACAGGGGGTTCGGAAATCAGCCCCAGCATTTT. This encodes CSARGDRGFGNQPQHF.

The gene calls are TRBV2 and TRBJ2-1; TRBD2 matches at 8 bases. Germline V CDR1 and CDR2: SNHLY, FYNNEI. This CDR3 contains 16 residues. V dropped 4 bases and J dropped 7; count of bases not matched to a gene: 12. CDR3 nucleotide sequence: TGTGCCAGCAGTGGGTTTACGGGAGGGCTTAGGAATGAGCAGTTCTTC. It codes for CASSGFTGGLRNEQFF.

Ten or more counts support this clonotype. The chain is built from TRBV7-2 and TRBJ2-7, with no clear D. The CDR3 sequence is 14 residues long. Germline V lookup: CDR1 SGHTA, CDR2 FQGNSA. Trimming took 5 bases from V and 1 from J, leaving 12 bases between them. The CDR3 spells CASSPGGGSYEQYF. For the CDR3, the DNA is TGTGCCAGCAGCCCCGGCGGCGGTTCCTACGAGCAGTACTTC.

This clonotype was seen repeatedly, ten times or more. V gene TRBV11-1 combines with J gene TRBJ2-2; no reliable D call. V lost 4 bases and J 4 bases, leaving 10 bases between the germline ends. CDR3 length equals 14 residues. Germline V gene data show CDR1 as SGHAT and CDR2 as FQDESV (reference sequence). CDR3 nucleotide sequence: TGTGCCAGCAGCTGGACGGGCCTCACCGGGGAGCTGTTTTTT. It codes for CASSWTGLTGELFF.

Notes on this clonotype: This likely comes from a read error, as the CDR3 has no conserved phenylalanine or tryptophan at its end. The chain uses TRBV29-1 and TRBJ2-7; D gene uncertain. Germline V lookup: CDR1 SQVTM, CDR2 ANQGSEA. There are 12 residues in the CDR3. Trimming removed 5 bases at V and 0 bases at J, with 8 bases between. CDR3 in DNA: TGCAGCGTTCGAAAGGACTCCTACGAGCAGTACCTC. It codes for CSVRKDSYEQYL.

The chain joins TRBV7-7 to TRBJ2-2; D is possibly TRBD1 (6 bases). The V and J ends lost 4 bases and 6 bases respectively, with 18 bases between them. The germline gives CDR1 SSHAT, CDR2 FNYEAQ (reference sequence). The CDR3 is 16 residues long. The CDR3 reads CASSSNGGPGSGELFF. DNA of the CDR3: TGTGCCAGCAGCTCCAATGGGGGCCCAGGGTCCGGGGAGCTGTTTTTT.